This entry is about one T cell receptor beta chain. The data belong to a study of blood T cell repertoires in COVID-19. Repertoires were generated with immunoSEQ multiplex PCR, while TCRdb's copy carries only in-frame clones and drops some. Here the sample spans 60,000 to 80,000 clones, about four fifths being singletons. The V gene end was trimmed by 2 bases and the J gene end by 6 bases; junction bases not matched to a gene: 2. Germline V gives CDR1 SEHNR, CDR2 FQNEAQ (reference sequence). The CDR3 is 15 residues long. The sample was peripheral blood. This chain links TRBV7-9 with TRBJ2-1, with 12 bases matching TRBD2. This TCR came from a man aged 50 to 59 with active COVID-19. The CDR3 region is CASSLLAGGGNEQFF. The DNA for the CDR3 is TGTGCCAGCAGCTTACTAGCGGGAGGGGGCAATGAGCAGTTCTTC.